Listed here are 29 T cell receptor beta chains from one sample, sequenced in a study of cytomegalovirus exposure and HLA in healthy donors. Primers: 60 Vbeta forward and 13 Jbeta reverse. Generated by immunoSEQ multiplex PCR, the TCRdb table keeps only in-frame clones and is missing some. The sample holds tens of thousands of clones, around 70% seen once. Sequencing input: PBMCs. Receptors were obtained from a woman aged 30 to 39 in good health and CMV-seropositive.

This clone was observed once. This chain connects TRBV14 to TRBJ1-1; the match to TRBD1 covers 7 bases. Germline V gene lookup returns CDR1 SGHDN and CDR2 FVKESK. The J segment lost 6 bases and the V segment lost 0 bases, leaving 13 bases of the junction unmatched. This CDR3 comprises 17 residues. CDR3 in amino acids: CASSQDRARDRGSEAFF. The CDR3 DNA reads TGTGCCAGCAGCCAAGATAGGGCCAGGGACAGAGGGTCTGAAGCTTTCTTT.

The chain joins TRBV15 to TRBJ1-1; 8 nucleotides match TRBD1. CDR1 is LNHNV and CDR2 is YYDKDF in the germline V gene (reference sequence). This CDR3 is 15 amino acids long. The V gene end was trimmed by 1 base and the J gene end by 5 bases; junction bases not matched to a gene: 6. This CDR3 is CATSRVQGARTEAFF. In DNA, the CDR3 is TGTGCCACCAGCAGAGTTCAGGGGGCGAGGACTGAAGCTTTCTTT.

In its sample, this clone was seen many times. This chain links TRBV5-5 with TRBJ2-3, with D unresolved. The CDR3 has 15 residues. Germline V gene sequence: CDR1 SGHKS, CDR2 YYEKEE (reference sequence). V was clipped by 4 bases and J by 2 bases, with 14 bases between them. The CDR3 nucleotides are TGTGCCAGCAGCCAAGAGTCCCGAAACACAGATACGCAGTATTTT. It codes for CASSQESRNTDTQYF.

This clone came up a few times. V and J are TRBV1 and TRBJ1-2; TRBD1 is the table's D call, not checked against the DNA. TRBV1 is a known pseudogene. CDR3 length: 12 residues. The CDR3 reads CTRGGGQPGYTF. The DNA of the CDR3 is TGCACCAGAGGGGGCGGACAGCCGGGCTACACCTTC.

The chain links TRBV5-4 to TRBJ2-5; 9 bases agree with TRBD2. Germline-derived CDR1 and CDR2 are SGHNT and YYREEE (reference sequence). This CDR3 region has 16 residues. V gave up 1 base and J gave up 1 base; unmatched junction bases: 5. DNA of the CDR3: TGTGCCAGCAGCTTGCGGCTAGCGGGATCCCAAGAGACCCAGTACTTC. It codes for CASSLRLAGSQETQYF.

This rearrangement joins TRBV2 to TRBJ1-1; possibly TRBD1 for D (5 bases). Per germline, CDR1 SNHLY and CDR2 FYNNEI. Trimming shortened V by 5 bases and J by 0 bases, and 10 bases separated the two germline ends. The CDR3 has 14 residues. CDR3 protein: CASSNRLMNTEAFF. In nucleotides, the CDR3 is TGTGCCAGCAGTAACAGGCTTATGAACACTGAAGCTTTCTTT.

The genes are TRBV29-1 and TRBJ2-1, with TRBD2 identical over 8 bases. This CDR3 comprises 15 residues. With 2 bases clipped from V and 7 bases from J, the junction kept 10 bases outside the gene matches. Germline values: CDR1 SQVTM, CDR2 ANQGSEA. Here the CDR3 reads CSVEYPGGPPNEQFF. DNA of the CDR3: TGCAGCGTTGAATATCCGGGAGGGCCTCCAAATGAGCAGTTCTTC.

The chain couples TRBV30 to TRBJ2-7; D remains ambiguous. In germline, CDR1 is GTSNPN, CDR2 SVGIG (reference sequence). Trimming shortened V by 1 base and J by 7 bases, and 11 bases separated the two germline ends. The CDR3 is 12 amino acids. Written as DNA, the CDR3 is TGTGCCTGGAGTGGTGATCTACGGGAGCAGTACTTC. It yields the protein CAWSGDLREQYF.

This clone was seen a few times. The V and J genes are TRBV7-9 and TRBJ1-2, with a tentative D call TRBD1 (5 bases). Trimming stripped 5 bases from V and 3 bases from J, with 13 bases between. CDR1 SEHNR and CDR2 FQNEAQ come from the germline V gene (reference sequence). This CDR3 has 14 residues. Here the CDR3 reads CASSPFQGDYGYTF. The CDR3 nucleotides are TGTGCCAGCAGCCCCTTTCAAGGGGACTATGGCTACACCTTC.

The CDR3 sequence: CASSLKGETQYF. The DNA for the CDR3 is TGCGCCAGCAGTCTCAAGGGGGAGACCCAGTACTTC. The rearrangement joins TRBV4-1 to TRBJ2-5; D may be TRBD1 (5 bases). Germline V lookup: CDR1 MGHRA, CDR2 YSYEKL. The length of the CDR3 is 12 residues. V lost 6 bases and J lost 5, with 10 bases in between.

The rearrangement uses TRBV14 and TRBJ1-4, with TRBD1 matching over 9 bases. CDR1 SGHDN and CDR2 FVKESK come from the germline V gene. The CDR3 sequence is 14 residues long. V shed 2 bases, J shed 8 bases, and the junction held 3 bases outside the gene matches. The CDR3: CASSQTGGREKLFF. The DNA of the CDR3 is TGTGCCAGCAGCCAAACAGGGGGCAGAGAAAAACTGTTTTTT.

The chain carries TRBV15 and TRBJ1-1; D unclear. V shed 4 bases and J shed 1 base, with 7 bases lying between them. Looked up from germline, CDR1 is LNHNV and CDR2 is YYDKDF (reference sequence). The CDR3 covers 13 residues. The CDR3 nucleotides are TGTGCCACCAGCACCGACAAGAACACTGAAGCTTTCTTT. Residues: CATSTDKNTEAFF.

This clone appeared a few times. The chain combines TRBV29-1 with TRBJ2-7; TRBD1 agrees at 7 bases. The CDR3 has 13 amino acids. The germline V gene encodes CDR1 SQVTM and CDR2 ANQGSEA. The V and J ends lost 1 base and 4 bases, in that order; junction bases with no gene match: 4. DNA of the CDR3: TGCAGCGTTGAAGCCCGACAGGGTTACGAGCAGTACTTC. Translating it yields CSVEARQGYEQYF.

V gene TRBV28 combines with J gene TRBJ1-1; 7 nucleotides align to TRBD1. The CDR3 loop spans 15 amino acids. The germline CDR1 and CDR2 sequences are MDHEN and SYDVKM. J was trimmed by 4 bases and V by 6 bases; bases with no gene match: 11. The CDR3 here is CASSQEGAWGTEAFF. For the CDR3, the DNA is TGTGCCAGCAGCCAAGAGGGGGCATGGGGCACTGAAGCTTTCTTT.

This clone was seen just once. The chain carries TRBV28 and TRBJ1-1; D might be TRBD1 (5 bases). Germline V gene data show CDR1 as MDHEN and CDR2 as SYDVKM. CDR3 length: 15 residues. V lost 6 bases and J 2 bases, leaving 16 bases between the germline ends. This chain's CDR3 is CASSSPGLTNTEAFF. The CDR3 DNA reads TGTGCCAGCAGCTCACCGGGACTGACAAACACTGAAGCTTTCTTT.

The chain couples TRBV25-1 to TRBJ1-1, with D uncertain. Germline V gene lookup returns CDR1 MGHDK and CDR2 SYGVNS. Trimming pared 4 bases from V and 8 bases from J, leaving 11 bases between. The CDR3 has 12 residues. The CDR3 region has the DNA TGTGCCAGCAGTGGGGTTTGGGAGGAAGCTTTCTTT. It is translated as CASSGVWEEAFF.

The chain uses TRBV29-1 and TRBJ1-1; D ambiguous. The germline V and J ends were trimmed by 6 bases and 5 bases, with 13 bases remaining between them. Germline values: CDR1 SQVTM, CDR2 ANQGSEA. The length of the CDR3 is 12 residues. The CDR3 coding sequence is TGCAGCGTCGGGATGGGAGTAACTGAAGCTTTCTTT. The encoded protein is CSVGMGVTEAFF.

The chain links TRBV29-1 to TRBJ2-1, with D tentatively TRBD2 (5 bases). Per the germline V gene, CDR1 is SQVTM and CDR2 is ANQGSEA. V gave up 6 bases and J gave up 9 bases, with 9 bases separating them. The CDR3 consists of 10 residues. CDR3 bases: TGCAGCGTAGGACTCATTGAGCAGTTCTTC. Amino acids: CSVGLIEQFF.

This rearrangement joins TRBV5-6 to TRBJ2-1, with 12 bases fitting TRBD2. V was clipped by 7 bases and J by 4 bases; unmatched bases: 6. The CDR3 is made up of 15 amino acids. Germline CDR1 is SGHDT and CDR2 is YYEEEE. This chain's CDR3 is CASAKGLAGYNEQFF. The CDR3 bases are TGTGCCAGCGCCAAGGGACTAGCGGGTTACAATGAGCAGTTCTTC.

This clone appeared a single time. The chain couples TRBV10-2 to TRBJ2-1; 9 bases fit TRBD2. Germline V gene data show CDR1 as WSHSY and CDR2 as SAAADI. The CDR3 contains 13 residues. J lost 4 bases, V lost 6 bases, and 1 base had no gene match. The CDR3 reads CASSAGGYNEQFF. The CDR3, as DNA: TGCGCCAGCAGCGCGGGAGGGTACAATGAGCAGTTCTTC.

This rearrangement joins TRBV5-6 to TRBJ2-5; possible D gene TRBD2, 6 bases. V was pared by 5 bases and J by 4 bases, with 15 bases between. The CDR3 is made up of 14 amino acids. Germline CDR1 is SGHDT and CDR2 is YYEEEE. The CDR3 bases are TGTGCCAGCAGTTCAGGAACTAGCACAGAGACCCAGTACTTC. Translated: CASSSGTSTETQYF.

This clone appeared a single time. The chain joins TRBV5-1 to TRBJ1-1; 8 nucleotides align to TRBD1. V shed 0 bases, J shed 11 bases, and the junction held 3 bases outside the gene matches. Germline values: CDR1 SGHRS, CDR2 YFSETQ. This CDR3 has 12 residues. The CDR3 DNA follows: TGCGCCAGCAGCTTGGGGACAGGGTTGGCTTTCTTT. Protein sequence: CASSLGTGLAFF.

V is TRBV7-2 and J is TRBJ1-4, with unresolved D. Germline V gene lookup returns CDR1 SGHTA and CDR2 FQGNSA. This CDR3 contains 13 residues. V dropped 6 bases and J dropped 7 bases, with 12 bases sitting between them. DNA for the CDR3: TGTGCCAGCAGAGTGACTGGTTCTGAAAAACTGTTTTTT. Its protein is CASRVTGSEKLFF. Filled out from reference TRBV7-2 and TRBJ1-4, the complete variable domain reads GAGVSQSPSNKVTEKGKDVELRCDPISGHTALYWYRQSLGQGLEFLIYFQGNSAPDKSGLPSDRFSAERTGGSVSTLTIQRTQQEDSAVYLCASRVTGSEKLFFGSGTQLSVL.

The rearrangement joins TRBV9 to TRBJ2-7, with 9 bases fitting TRBD1. The CDR3 has 15 residues. CDR1 and CDR2 from the germline V gene are SGDLS and YYNGEE. J lost 2 bases, V lost 2 bases, and 5 bases had no gene match. CDR3 bases: TGTGCCAGCAGCGTGGGACAGGGAAATGCCTACGAGCAGTACTTC. It codes for CASSVGQGNAYEQYF.

This sequence joins TRBV14 and TRBJ2-1; D is perhaps TRBD1 (6 bases). CDR1 and CDR2 from the germline V gene are SGHDN and FVKESK. Deletions cut 5 bases from V and 5 bases from J, with 16 bases between. CDR3 length: 15 residues. The CDR3 coding sequence is TGTGCCAGCAGCTACAGGGTAAGGGGCCACAATGAGCAGTTCTTC. Its protein is CASSYRVRGHNEQFF.

V gene TRBV29-1 combines with J gene TRBJ2-1; tentatively, D is TRBD1 (7 bases). This CDR3 contains 14 residues. V lost 8 bases, J lost 2 bases, and 16 bases lay in between. Germline CDR1 and CDR2: SQVTM and ANQGSEA. The CDR3 bases are TGCAGCTCTTCTCAGGGGGGAACCTACAATGAGCAGTTCTTC. This encodes CSSSQGGTYNEQFF.

The rearrangement links TRBV5-1 to TRBJ1-2, with D hard to call. Germline CDR1 is SGHRS and CDR2 is YFSETQ. V lost 5 bases and J 6 bases, leaving 14 bases between the germline ends. This CDR3 region has 13 residues. The CDR3 coding sequence is TGCGCCAGCAGAGAGATTTCGGGTGATGGCTACACCTTC. Amino acids: CASREISGDGYTF.

V and J are TRBV29-1 and TRBJ2-1, with 15 positions matching TRBD2. There are 22 residues in the CDR3. The germline CDR1 and CDR2 sequences are SQVTM and ANQGSEA. After removal of 0 bases from V and 1 base from J, the junction contained 16 bases not matched to a gene. The CDR3 DNA reads as TGCAGCGTTGAAGACCAGGACGGCAGAGCCGGGACTAGCGGGAGGTCCTACAATGAGCAGTTCTTC. Protein sequence: CSVEDQDGRAGTSGRSYNEQFF.

This chain connects TRBV5-1 to TRBJ2-7; 8 bases line up with TRBD2. Germline CDR1 is SGHRS and CDR2 is YFSETQ. Germline trimming cut 0 bases from V and 0 bases from J; bases unmatched to any gene: 2. CDR3 length: 15 amino acids. For the CDR3, the DNA is TGCGCCAGCAGCTTGGTGGCGGGGGGCTCCTACGAGCAGTACTTC. It specifies CASSLVAGGSYEQYF.